These 17 T cell receptor beta chains were all obtained from the same sample, sequenced in a study of T cells in localized non-small cell lung cancer (dated by TCRdb to about 2020). Receptors were amplified or captured by the immunoSEQ multiplex PCR assay. The source is immuneACCESS, and TCRdb retained only in-frame sequences with V and J called. Part of the clones is not carried over; for the studies checked, unresolved V genes explain less than half of this, and the remainder is unexplained. Here the sample has around 9,000 clones; about 43% occur a single time. Of the sample, about 4.1% is held by the ten largest clones. Sequencing was performed on lymph node tissue, taken before any cancer treatment. The origin of the receptors is a woman aged 35 to 70 with stage I lung adenocarcinoma.

The chain combines TRBV30 with TRBJ1-1; D is unclear. The CDR3 consists of 12 residues. Germline assignment: CDR1 GTSNPN and CDR2 SVGIG (reference sequence). V was cut by 2 bases and J by 1 base, with 5 bases left in between. This CDR3 reads CAWSSENTEAFF. DNA for the CDR3: TGTGCCTGGAGTTCAGAGAACACTGAAGCTTTCTTT.

V gene TRBV30 combines with J gene TRBJ2-3; D might be TRBD1 (6 bases). This CDR3 has 14 amino acids. The V and J ends lost 0 bases and 6 bases respectively, with 13 bases between them. CDR1 and CDR2 from the germline V gene are GTSNPN and SVGIG (reference sequence). CDR3 sequence reads: CAWSVLGATDTQYF. The CDR3 DNA is TGTGCCTGGAGTGTATTGGGGGCGACGGATACGCAGTATTTT.

The J gene is TRBJ1-4, the V gene TRBV2, with 8 bases that match TRBD1. The V and J ends lost 6 bases and 2 bases, in that order; junction bases with no gene match: 5. The length of the CDR3 is 15 residues. Germline lookup yields CDR1 SNHLY and CDR2 FYNNEI. This CDR3 reads CASRAGGATNEKLFF. The CDR3, as DNA: TGTGCCAGCAGGGCAGGGGGCGCGACTAATGAAAAACTGTTTTTT.

This rearrangement joins TRBV28 to TRBJ2-1; D gene ambiguous. Per the germline V gene, CDR1 is MDHEN and CDR2 is SYDVKM. The CDR3 length is 16 residues. Trimming left V 2 bases short and J 5 bases short, with 16 bases between. This CDR3 reads CASSLIRSGRHNEQFF. The CDR3 nucleotides read TGTGCCAGCAGTTTAATCAGGTCGGGTCGACACAATGAGCAGTTCTTC.

The V gene is TRBV19, the J gene TRBJ1-5; D perhaps matches TRBD1 (5 bases). Trimming shortened V by 3 bases and J by 4 bases, and 13 bases separated the two germline ends. The CDR3 sequence is 15 residues long. The germline V gene encodes CDR1 LNHDA and CDR2 SQIVND (reference sequence). The CDR3 protein is CASSIILGRNQPQHF. CDR3 nucleotides: TGTGCCAGTAGTATCATTTTGGGGCGGAATCAGCCCCAGCATTTT.

This clone was observed once. The chain employs TRBV19 and TRBJ1-2, with D tentatively TRBD1 (5 bases). The ends were cut back, 5 bases at V and 3 bases at J, with 10 bases in the middle. CDR3 length: 13 residues. CDR1 is LNHDA, CDR2 SQIVND, per germline (reference sequence). The CDR3 DNA reads TGTGCCAGTAGTCCGGGGGTCGACTATGGCTACACCTTC. This codes for CASSPGVDYGYTF.

The gene calls are TRBV6-8 and TRBJ2-3; 11 bases match TRBD2. The CDR3 consists of 18 residues. CDR1 is MNHGY and CDR2 is SAAAGT in the germline V gene. After removal of 3 bases from V and 0 bases from J, the junction contained 8 bases not matched to a gene. The CDR3 coding sequence is TGTGCCAGCAGTTATTTGGGACTAGCGGTTTCTAGCACAGATACGCAGTATTTT. This translates into CASSYLGLAVSSTDTQYF.

The V and J genes are TRBV28 and TRBJ1-5; D may be TRBD1 (6 bases). Germline V gene data show CDR1 as MDHEN and CDR2 as SYDVKM. Trimming removed 6 bases from V and 6 bases from J, with 15 bases in between. This CDR3 region has 14 residues. The CDR3 is CASRTSGASQPQHF. The CDR3 bases are TGTGCCAGCAGAACTTCAGGGGCGAGTCAGCCCCAGCATTTT.

The V gene is TRBV1, the J gene TRBJ1-3. TRBV1 is described as a pseudogene. The CDR3 is made up of 18 amino acids. The CDR3 DNA reads as TGCGCCAGCAGCCAAGATATTCCGAGTCACTACTCTGGAAACACCATATATTTT. This codes for CASSQDIPSHYSGNTIYF.

This clone was counted between two and nine times. The gene calls are TRBV6-8 and TRBJ2-5, with a weak D call TRBD2 (5 bases). CDR1 MNHGY and CDR2 SAAAGT come from the germline V gene. This CDR3 is 14 amino acids long. Trimming removed 4 bases from V and 13 bases from J, with 22 bases in between. CDR3 loop: CASSLYRDNHLWYF. The CDR3 DNA reads as TGTGCCAGCAGTTTATACCGGGATAACCACCTCTGGTACTTC.

J is TRBJ1-2 and V is TRBV18; TRBD1 is a possible D gene (5 bases). Germline V gene lookup returns CDR1 KGHSH and CDR2 LQKENI. The CDR3 is 13 residues long. V was shortened by 6 bases and J by 8 bases, with 16 bases between the two germline ends. The CDR3 sequence: CASSPSRDGGYTF. The CDR3 DNA follows: TGTGCCAGCTCGCCTAGCAGGGATGGAGGCTACACCTTC.

This clone has only a few counts. The V call is TRBV18, the J call TRBJ2-5, with a possible D match to TRBD1 (7 bases). Trimming removed 6 bases from V and 1 base from J, with 12 bases in between. CDR3 length: 14 residues. Germline-derived CDR1 and CDR2 are KGHSH and LQKENI. CDR3: CASSRGQIQETQYF. The CDR3 DNA follows: TGTGCCAGCTCGCGGGGACAGATCCAAGAGACCCAGTACTTC.

This clone was counted only a few times. A read error may produce the germline difference seen at one junction end. The gene calls are TRBV19 and TRBJ2-3, with D unclear. Germline V CDR1 and CDR2: LNHDA, SQIVND (reference sequence). The length of the CDR3 is 13 residues. The CDR3 is CASSGRSTDMQYF. For the CDR3, the DNA is TGTGCCAGTAGTGGAAGGAGCACAGATATGCAGTATTTT.

The chain joins TRBV11-3 to TRBJ1-2, with a tentative D call TRBD1 (5 bases). Trimming removed 1 base at V and 4 bases at J, with 19 bases between. Germline V CDR1 and CDR2: SGHNT, YENEEA. This CDR3 region has 17 residues. CDR3 protein: CASSLGGRVPPVYGYTF. DNA for the CDR3: TGTGCCAGCAGCTTAGGGGGCAGGGTGCCCCCCGTCTATGGCTACACCTTC.

The chain has TRBV6-8 and TRBJ1-5, with TRBD1 matching 9 bases. The CDR3 loop spans 15 amino acids. Losses at the gene ends were 2 bases for V and 4 bases for J; bases not matched to a gene: 3. CDR1 is MNHGY and CDR2 is SAAAGT in the germline V gene. The CDR3 DNA reads as TGTGCCAGCAGTTACCAGACAGGGGGAAATCAGCCCCAGCATTTT. Translated, it gives CASSYQTGGNQPQHF.

This chain joins TRBV29-1 and TRBJ2-7; perhaps TRBD2 as D (5 bases). The CDR3 loop spans 14 amino acids. Germline V lookup: CDR1 SQVTM, CDR2 ANQGSEA. V was clipped by 4 bases and J by 2 bases, with 15 bases between them. CDR3 protein: CSVARDFETYEQYF. The CDR3 bases are TGCAGCGTTGCCCGGGATTTTGAAACCTACGAGCAGTACTTC.

This clone was observed a handful of times. This chain joins TRBV11-3 and TRBJ1-1; tentatively, D is TRBD1 (6 bases). The germline V and J ends were trimmed by 2 bases and 0 bases, with 16 bases remaining between them. The CDR3 covers 17 residues. From germline, CDR1 is SGHNT and CDR2 YENEEA. The CDR3 bases are TGTGCCAGCAGCTTACCACCAACAGGGCTCTTGAACACTGAAGCTTTCTTT. Translating gives CASSLPPTGLLNTEAFF.